This T cell receptor beta chain was retrieved from a study of blood T cell repertoires in COVID-19. Study as a whole: Both acute and convalescent COVID-19 samples were obtained from the United States, Italy and Spain. T cells, B-cell-depleted T cells, or PBMCs supplied cDNA or gDNA.

In the authors' methods: How many nucleated cells were present was estimated from reference gene primer amplification. Sequenced by immunoSEQ multiplex PCR; TCRdb stores in-frame clones only, minus some. V, J and clone size are taken as reported in that table, and D and trimming were inferred from the DNA itself. The table lists roughly 71,000 clones, 88% of them singletons, with around 30% in the top ten. This clone has a single count. CDR1 and CDR2 (germline): SNHLY, FYNNEI. Trimming took 6 bases from V and 3 from J; bases not matched to a gene: 14. CDR3 length equals 17 residues. This TCR came from a man aged 45-65 years with acute or convalescent COVID-19. Sequenced material: peripheral blood. The rearrangement links TRBV2 to TRBJ2-7, with TRBD1 identical over 10 bases. The CDR3 sequence: CASRDPPGQGSFYEQYF. CDR3 coding DNA: TGTGCCAGCAGGGACCCACCGGGACAGGGGTCTTTCTACGAGCAGTACTTC.